This T cell receptor beta chain was sequenced in a study of T cell changes during pregnancy in multiple sclerosis. The data were produced by immunoSEQ multiplex PCR, yet TCRdb's version contains in-frame clones alone and is incomplete. In the table there are 75,000 to 80,000 clones, roughly 90% of which are singletons. V dropped 0 bases and J dropped 2; count of bases not matched to a gene: 7. CDR3 size: 19 residues. Germline V gives CDR1 MGHRA, CDR2 YSYEKL. The chain carries TRBV4-1 and TRBJ2-1; 13 bases agree with TRBD2. The source was peripheral blood, collected before pregnancy. The clonotype was recovered from a female donor with multiple sclerosis, enrolled in a pregnancy study. The CDR3 DNA is TGCGCCAGCAGCCAAGAGGGACTAGCGGGGCCCCTTACCTACAATGAGCAGTTCTTC. This encodes CASSQEGLAGPLTYNEQFF.